These 8 T cell receptor beta chains share one sample of origin, sequenced in a study of CD8 T cells in Susac syndrome. Random hexamers were used to reverse transcribe roughly 0.5 to 1 ug of RNA. TCRdb re-analysed the immunoSEQ multiplex PCR reads in MiXCR, keeping a single row per CDR3 protein. Altogether 110,000 to 150,000 distinct CDR3 sequences are present, roughly 94% being singletons, with the ten largest covering over 0.25%. What was sequenced was CD8+ T cells from PBMCs. These receptors were taken from a human donor in good health.

The rearrangement joins TRBV27 to TRBJ1-5; D might be TRBD1 (5 bases). Trimming stripped 0 bases from V and 2 bases from J, with 8 bases between. CDR3 size: 15 residues. Germline V gene sequence: CDR1 MNHEY, CDR2 SMNVEV (reference sequence). The CDR3 nucleotides are TGTGCCAGCAGTTTATCGGCGGGGGGCAATCAGCCCCAGCATTTT. Its protein product is CASSLSAGGNQPQHF.

The rearrangement joins TRBV20-1 to TRBJ2-3, with D maybe TRBD2 (5 bases). Germline CDR1 is DFQATT and CDR2 is SNEGSKA (reference sequence). The V and J ends lost 0 bases and 2 bases respectively, with 15 bases between them. This CDR3 comprises 16 residues. In DNA form, the CDR3 reads TGCAGTGCTAGAGATCCGGTAGCGTTCAACACAGATACGCAGTATTTT. Translating gives CSARDPVAFNTDTQYF.

CDR3 in amino acids: CASSQLEDRDNEQFF. The CDR3 DNA reads TGTGCCAGCAGCCAGCTAGAGGACAGGGACAATGAGCAGTTCTTC. V gene TRBV7-9 combines with J gene TRBJ2-1; TRBD1 matches 8 bases. The germline gives CDR1 SEHNR, CDR2 FQNEAQ (reference sequence). CDR3 length equals 15 residues. V was clipped by 5 bases and J by 5 bases; unmatched bases: 8.

The genes are TRBV24-1 and TRBJ2-1; no clear D gene. This CDR3 is built from 12 residues. Germline-derived CDR1 and CDR2 are KGHDR and SFDVKD. Trimming took off 4 bases at V and 8 bases at J, with 8 bases between the two ends. The CDR3 coding sequence is TGTGCCACCAGTGACCCCAGTGATGAGCAGTTCTTC. Encoded protein: CATSDPSDEQFF.

This sequence joins TRBV6-2 or TRBV6-3 and TRBJ1-5; D is undetermined. The CDR3 spans 11 residues. CDR1 and CDR2 (germline): MNHEY, SVGEGT. V was trimmed by 8 bases and J by 6 bases, leaving 8 bases between them. The DNA for the CDR3 is TGTGCCAGCGGCTCAAGTCAGCCCCAGCATTTT. Amino acid sequence: CASGSSQPQHF.

This chain uses TRBV20-1 with TRBJ2-2; unclear D gene. Germline CDR1 is DFQATT and CDR2 is SNEGSKA (reference sequence). V shed 3 bases and J shed 6 bases, with 14 bases lying between them. The CDR3 extends over 14 amino acids. In nucleotides, the CDR3 is TGCAGTGCTAGGGGCAAGACCCCGTCCGGGGAGCTGTTTTTT. Protein product: CSARGKTPSGELFF.

This clonotype appeared a single time. This rearrangement joins TRBV4-2 to TRBJ2-2; 9 bases map to TRBD2. This CDR3 has 18 amino acids. With 3 bases clipped from V and 4 bases from J, the junction kept 12 bases outside the gene matches. Germline V gives CDR1 LGHNA, CDR2 YNFKEQ. The CDR3 DNA sequence: TGTGCCAGCAGCCAGGACCCGCTTAGCGGGAGAGGCACCGGGGAGCTGTTTTTT. Translated, it gives CASSQDPLSGRGTGELFF.

A word on this clonotype: A read error may account for a junction end that differs from germline. The chain employs TRBV25-1 and TRBJ1-2; D remains unclear. Per germline, CDR1 MGHDK and CDR2 SYGVNS. The CDR3 length is 14 residues. CDR3 sequence: CASSEIGINHGYTF. CDR3 DNA: TGTGCCAGCAGTGAAATAGGGATTAACCATGGCTACACCTTC.